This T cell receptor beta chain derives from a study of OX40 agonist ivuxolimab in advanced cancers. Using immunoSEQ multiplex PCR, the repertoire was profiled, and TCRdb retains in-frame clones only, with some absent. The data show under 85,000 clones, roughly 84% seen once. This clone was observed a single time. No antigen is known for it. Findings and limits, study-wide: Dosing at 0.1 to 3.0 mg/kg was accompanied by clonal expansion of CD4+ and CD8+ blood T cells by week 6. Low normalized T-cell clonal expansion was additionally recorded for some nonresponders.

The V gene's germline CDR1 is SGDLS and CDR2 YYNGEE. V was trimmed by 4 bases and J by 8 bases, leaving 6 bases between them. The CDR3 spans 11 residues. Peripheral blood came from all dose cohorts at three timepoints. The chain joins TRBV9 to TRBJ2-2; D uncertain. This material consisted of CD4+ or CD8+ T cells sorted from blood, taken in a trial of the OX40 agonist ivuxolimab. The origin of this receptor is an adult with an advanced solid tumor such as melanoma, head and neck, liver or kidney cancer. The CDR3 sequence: CASSLYGELFF. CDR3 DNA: TGTGCCAGCAGCCTGTATGGGGAGCTGTTTTTT.